The rows below give T cell receptor beta chains drawn from one sample of a study of blood T cell repertoires in COVID-19. The data were produced by immunoSEQ multiplex PCR, yet TCRdb's version contains in-frame clones alone and is incomplete. The sample lists around 47,000 clones; about 90% were seen once. The sequenced sample was peripheral blood. The receptors come from a man of 80 years or more with active or convalescent COVID-19. The CDR3 runs from the conserved cysteine through the conserved F or W. The order of the fields is D gene, V gene, clone size, J gene, CDR3 length, CDR3 DNA, CDR3 protein. A D gene is named only where the DNA matches it firmly. Only some rows state a clone size, as once, few, many or a class for expanded clones.

d_gene: TRBD1
v_gene: TRBV6-6
abundance: -
j_gene: TRBJ2-2
len: 14
CDR3nt: TGTGCCAGCAGTTACGCAGGGGGCACCGGGGAGCTGTTTTTT
CDR3aa: CASSYAGGTGELFF

d_gene: -
v_gene: TRBV18
abundance: -
j_gene: TRBJ1-4
len: 13
CDR3nt: TGTGCCAGCTCACCACGTAGGGAGGAAAAACTGTTTTTT
CDR3aa: CASSPRREEKLFF

d_gene: TRBD2
v_gene: TRBV24-1
abundance: -
j_gene: TRBJ2-5
len: 16
CDR3nt: TGTGCCACCAGTGGGGGGGTAGCGGGAGTCCAAGAGACCCAGTACTTC
CDR3aa: CATSGGVAGVQETQYF

d_gene: -
v_gene: TRBV28
abundance: -
j_gene: TRBJ2-7
len: 12
CDR3nt: TGTGCCAGCACCCCCCACTCCTACGAGCAGTACTTC
CDR3aa: CASTPHSYEQYF

d_gene: -
v_gene: TRBV6-4
abundance: once
j_gene: TRBJ1-1
len: 14
CDR3nt: TGTGCCAGCAACAATAAGACAATTAACACTGAAGCTTTCTTT
CDR3aa: CASNNKTINTEAFF

d_gene: TRBD1
v_gene: TRBV5-1
abundance: -
j_gene: TRBJ1-1
len: 15
CDR3nt: TGCGCCAGCAGCTTGAGGACAGGGGGAGACCCTGAAGCTTTCTTT
CDR3aa: CASSLRTGGDPEAFF

d_gene: -
v_gene: TRBV5-6
abundance: -
j_gene: TRBJ2-5
len: 12
CDR3nt: TGTGCCAGCAACGCGGGGCGGGAGACCCAGTACTTC
CDR3aa: CASNAGRETQYF

d_gene: TRBD2
v_gene: TRBV4-3
abundance: -
j_gene: TRBJ2-3
len: 19
CDR3nt: TGCGCCAGCAGCCAAGATTGGGCCATAGCGGGGGGGCCGGAAGATACGCAGTATTTT
CDR3aa: CASSQDWAIAGGPEDTQYF

d_gene: TRBD1
v_gene: TRBV19
abundance: -
j_gene: TRBJ1-2
len: 16
CDR3nt: TGTGCCAGTAGTATAGATCATTCGACAGGGAGCTATGGCTACACCTTC
CDR3aa: CASSIDHSTGSYGYTF

d_gene: TRBD1
v_gene: TRBV6-4
abundance: -
j_gene: TRBJ2-7
len: 14
CDR3nt: TGTGCCAGCAGTCCAACCGGGACAGCCTACGAGCAGTACTTC
CDR3aa: CASSPTGTAYEQYF

d_gene: -
v_gene: TRBV11-3
abundance: -
j_gene: TRBJ2-2
len: 14
CDR3nt: TGTGCCAGCGCGGTGTGGGGCCGGACCGGGGAGCTGTTTTTT
CDR3aa: CASAVWGRTGELFF

d_gene: TRBD2
v_gene: TRBV10-3
abundance: -
j_gene: TRBJ2-3
len: 18
CDR3nt: TGTGCCATCAGTGTGCGGACTAGCGGGAGTTCCGGGGGAGATACGCAGTATTTT
CDR3aa: CAISVRTSGSSGGDTQYF

d_gene: TRBD1
v_gene: TRBV28
abundance: -
j_gene: TRBJ1-5
len: 15
CDR3nt: TGTGCCAGCAGGCCTCCGGGACAGGGGAGTCAGCCCCAGCATTTT
CDR3aa: CASRPPGQGSQPQHF

d_gene: -
v_gene: TRBV19
abundance: -
j_gene: TRBJ1-1
len: 15
CDR3nt: TGTGCCAGTAGTATTCAACAGAGGAGGTACACTGAAGCTTTCTTT
CDR3aa: CASSIQQRRYTEAFF

d_gene: -
v_gene: TRBV28
abundance: -
j_gene: TRBJ1-1
len: 13
CDR3nt: TGTGCCAGCAGCTCACAGACGAACACTGAAGCTTTCTTT
CDR3aa: CASSSQTNTEAFF

d_gene: -
v_gene: TRBV7-2
abundance: -
j_gene: TRBJ1-1
len: 14
CDR3nt: TGTGCCAGCAGCTTAGGGCAGGCGAACACTGAAGCTTTCTTT
CDR3aa: CASSLGQANTEAFF

d_gene: TRBD2
v_gene: TRBV6-2/TRBV6-3
abundance: -
j_gene: TRBJ2-1
len: 14
CDR3nt: TGTGCCAGCAGTAGGACTAGCGGGAACAATGAGCAGTTCTTC
CDR3aa: CASSRTSGNNEQFF

d_gene: TRBD2
v_gene: TRBV30
abundance: once
j_gene: TRBJ2-5
len: 14
CDR3nt: TGTGCCTGGGGGACTAGCGGGGGACGAGAGACCCAGTACTTC
CDR3aa: CAWGTSGGRETQYF

d_gene: -
v_gene: TRBV7-9
abundance: -
j_gene: TRBJ2-1
len: 13
CDR3nt: TGTGCCAGCAGCTCACAGGGGGGGAATGAGCAGTTCTTC
CDR3aa: CASSSQGGNEQFF

d_gene: -
v_gene: TRBV10-3
abundance: -
j_gene: TRBJ1-6
len: 14
CDR3nt: TGTGCCATCAAAGTTCGGGAGGGGAATTCACCCCTCCACTTT
CDR3aa: CAIKVREGNSPLHF

d_gene: -
v_gene: TRBV6-5
abundance: -
j_gene: TRBJ1-6
len: 13
CDR3nt: TGTGCCAGCAGGCGGGGCTCTAATTCACCCCTCCACTTT
CDR3aa: CASRRGSNSPLHF

d_gene: TRBD1
v_gene: TRBV7-2
abundance: few
j_gene: TRBJ1-4
len: 14
CDR3nt: TGTGCCAGCAGCGTAGGGCAGGGGGCTGAAAAACTGTTTTTT
CDR3aa: CASSVGQGAEKLFF

d_gene: TRBD2
v_gene: TRBV5-1
abundance: -
j_gene: TRBJ2-1
len: 15
CDR3nt: TGCGCCAGCAGCTTGCGGCTAGCGGGAGGAAATGAGCAGTTCTTC
CDR3aa: CASSLRLAGGNEQFF

d_gene: TRBD2
v_gene: TRBV19
abundance: -
j_gene: TRBJ2-3
len: 16
CDR3nt: TGTGCCAGTAGTGATAGCGGGAGGGCCGGGACAGATACGCAGTATTTT
CDR3aa: CASSDSGRAGTDTQYF

d_gene: -
v_gene: TRBV7-3
abundance: few
j_gene: TRBJ1-2
len: 11
CDR3nt: TGTGCCAGCAGCTTAAGCGTCTTGTACACCTTC
CDR3aa: CASSLSVLYTF

d_gene: TRBD1
v_gene: TRBV12-5
abundance: -
j_gene: TRBJ2-7
len: 17
CDR3nt: TGTGCTAGTGGTTTGTCCCAGGGGGCTGTTTCCCTTTACGAGCAGTACTTC
CDR3aa: CASGLSQGAVSLYEQYF

d_gene: -
v_gene: TRBV7-9
abundance: once
j_gene: TRBJ2-3
len: 15
CDR3nt: TGTGCCAGCAGCTCCCCTAGGCCTAGCACAGATACGCAGTATTTT
CDR3aa: CASSSPRPSTDTQYF

d_gene: -
v_gene: TRBV4-3
abundance: -
j_gene: TRBJ2-1
len: 17
CDR3nt: TGCGCCAGCAGCCAAGTTAAAGCGGCGCACAGGGTGAGTGAGCAGTTCTTC
CDR3aa: CASSQVKAAHRVSEQFF

d_gene: -
v_gene: TRBV7-3
abundance: -
j_gene: TRBJ2-6
len: 16
CDR3nt: TGTGCCAGCAGCTTAAGTTATTTCTCTGGGGCCAACGTCCTGACTTTC
CDR3aa: CASSLSYFSGANVLTF

d_gene: TRBD2
v_gene: TRBV13
abundance: few
j_gene: TRBJ2-3
len: 17
CDR3nt: TGTGCCAGCAGCTTAGTGGGGAGGGCGGATTTCACAGATACGCAGTATTTT
CDR3aa: CASSLVGRADFTDTQYF

d_gene: -
v_gene: TRBV5-4
abundance: -
j_gene: TRBJ1-1
len: 14
CDR3nt: TGTGCCAGCAGCTTGGTGGGTCTAGAGACTGAAGCTTTCTTT
CDR3aa: CASSLVGLETEAFF

d_gene: -
v_gene: TRBV6-1
abundance: once
j_gene: TRBJ2-1
len: 17
CDR3nt: TGTGCCAGCAGTGAACGGCCCCCCCAGAGCGACTACAATGAGCAGTTCTTC
CDR3aa: CASSERPPQSDYNEQFF

d_gene: -
v_gene: TRBV19
abundance: -
j_gene: TRBJ1-2
len: 14
CDR3nt: TGTGCCACCAGCCCGACGACTAATAACTATGGCTACACCTTC
CDR3aa: CATSPTTNNYGYTF

d_gene: -
v_gene: TRBV7-2
abundance: -
j_gene: TRBJ2-3
len: 17
CDR3nt: TGTGCCAGCAGCTTAATCCGCCAGACTAGGCGAGGAGGTACGCAGTATTTT
CDR3aa: CASSLIRQTRRGGTQYF

d_gene: -
v_gene: TRBV4-1
abundance: few
j_gene: TRBJ2-4
len: 19
CDR3nt: TGCGCCAGCAGCCAGGGCTTAAGGGGTCCCCTTTACTTGCACAACATTCAGTACTTC
CDR3aa: CASSQGLRGPLYLHNIQYF

d_gene: -
v_gene: TRBV7-2
abundance: -
j_gene: TRBJ2-7
len: 14
CDR3nt: TGTGCCAGCAGCCATGGAGCGGCAGCCTACGAGCAGTACTTC
CDR3aa: CASSHGAAAYEQYF

d_gene: -
v_gene: TRBV28
abundance: -
j_gene: TRBJ2-5
len: 14
CDR3nt: TGTGCCAGCAGTTTGATCTCGGGACAAGAGACCCAGTACTTC
CDR3aa: CASSLISGQETQYF

d_gene: TRBD2
v_gene: TRBV7-2
abundance: few
j_gene: TRBJ2-5
len: 15
CDR3nt: TGTGCCAGCTTGAAGCGGGAGGGAATAGGGGAGACCCAGTACTTC
CDR3aa: CASLKREGIGETQYF

d_gene: -
v_gene: TRBV21-1
abundance: -
j_gene: TRBJ1-5
len: 13
CDR3nt: TGTGCCAGCCGACAGGGGAAGTGTCAGCCCCAGCATTTT
CDR3aa: CASRQGKCQPQHF

d_gene: TRBD1
v_gene: TRBV7-3
abundance: -
j_gene: TRBJ1-1
len: 13
CDR3nt: TGTGCCAGCAGCCCTCAAGGGGGCCCCGAAGCTTTCTTT
CDR3aa: CASSPQGGPEAFF

d_gene: TRBD1
v_gene: TRBV7-9
abundance: -
j_gene: TRBJ1-2
len: 15
CDR3nt: TGTGCCAGCAGTCTGATTCTACAGGGGGCCGAGGGCTACACCTTC
CDR3aa: CASSLILQGAEGYTF

d_gene: -
v_gene: TRBV6-5
abundance: -
j_gene: TRBJ2-7
len: 14
CDR3nt: TGTGCCAGCAGTTACTCCTTCCAGGGATTCGAGCAGTACTTC
CDR3aa: CASSYSFQGFEQYF